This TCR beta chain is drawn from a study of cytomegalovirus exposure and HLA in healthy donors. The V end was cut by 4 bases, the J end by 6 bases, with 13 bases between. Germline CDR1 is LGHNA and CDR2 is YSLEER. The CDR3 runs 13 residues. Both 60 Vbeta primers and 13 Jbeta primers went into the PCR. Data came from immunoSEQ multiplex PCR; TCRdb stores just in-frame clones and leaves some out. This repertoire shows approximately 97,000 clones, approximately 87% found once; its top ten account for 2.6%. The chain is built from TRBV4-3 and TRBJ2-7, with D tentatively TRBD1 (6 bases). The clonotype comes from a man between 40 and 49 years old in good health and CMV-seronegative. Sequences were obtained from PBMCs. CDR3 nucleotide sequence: TGCGCCAGCAGCCGGTCAGGGGTGGGCGAGCAGTACTTC. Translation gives CASSRSGVGEQYF.